The 10 T cell receptor beta chains reported below all come from one sample, sequenced in a study of cytomegalovirus exposure and HLA in healthy donors. It was with 60 Vbeta and 13 Jbeta primers that the PCR ran. Generated by immunoSEQ multiplex PCR, the TCRdb table keeps only in-frame clones and is missing some. This sample yields some 160,000 clones, of which around 80% are seen a single time; roughly 6.5% belongs to the top ten. The sequenced sample consisted of PBMCs. The receptors originated from a man aged 45 to 65 in good health and CMV-seropositive.

This clone was recorded once. The genes are TRBV5-1 and TRBJ2-2; 7 bases map to TRBD1. After removal of 3 bases from V and 9 bases from J, the junction contained 2 bases not matched to a gene. Germline CDR1 and CDR2: SGHRS and YFSETQ. The CDR3 runs 12 residues. For the CDR3, the DNA is TGCGCCAGCAGCTGGACAGGAAGGGAGCTGTTTTTT. This sequence encodes CASSWTGRELFF.

This clone was seen once. The gene calls are TRBV7-3 and TRBJ1-2; D is possibly TRBD1 (6 bases). The V and J ends lost 5 bases and 7 bases respectively, with 20 bases between them. This CDR3 contains 15 residues. The germline V gene encodes CDR1 SGHTA and CDR2 FQGTGA. Here the CDR3 reads CASSLDATGLSGYTF. Here the CDR3 DNA reads TGTGCCAGCAGCCTTGACGCAACAGGGTTGAGTGGCTACACCTTC.

The chain employs TRBV15 and TRBJ1-4; no clear D. V was clipped by 3 bases and J by 7 bases, with 18 bases between them. The CDR3 has 16 residues. CDR1 is LNHNV, CDR2 YYDKDF, per germline (reference sequence). CDR3: CATSSDAGGFGEKLFF. The CDR3 bases are TGTGCCACCAGCAGTGATGCAGGTGGTTTTGGTGAAAAACTGTTTTTT.

J is TRBJ2-7 and V is TRBV27; 8 bases map to TRBD2. Germline CDR1 reads MNHEY; CDR2 reads SMNVEV (reference sequence). The CDR3 covers 14 residues. J was trimmed by 0 bases and V by 5 bases; bases with no gene match: 3. DNA for the CDR3: TGTGCCAGCAGTCCGACTAGCGCCTCCTACGAGCAGTACGTC. As protein: CASSPTSASYEQYV.

This clone was observed a handful of times. The genes are TRBV5-6 and TRBJ2-1; TRBD2 matches 11 bases. V shed 4 bases and J 6 bases; nucleotides not matched to a gene: 12. Per germline, CDR1 SGHDT and CDR2 YYEEEE. The CDR3 has 17 amino acids. The CDR3 protein is CASSPDPLAGDLNEQFF. CDR3 DNA sequence: TGTGCCAGCAGCCCCGACCCACTAGCGGGGGATCTCAATGAGCAGTTCTTC.

The V and J genes are TRBV7-3 and TRBJ2-3, with TRBD2 matching 8 bases. Germline lookup yields CDR1 SGHTA and CDR2 FQGTGA. The CDR3 has 16 residues. With 5 bases clipped from V and 5 bases from J, the junction kept 12 bases outside the gene matches. CDR3 coding DNA: TGTGCCAGCAGCCCAAATCGGGGGGGGGCTGGAGATACGCAGTATTTT. It encodes CASSPNRGGAGDTQYF.

This chain links TRBV2 with TRBJ2-3, with TRBD2 matching 8 bases. CDR1 and CDR2 from the germline V gene are SNHLY and FYNNEI. This CDR3 has 17 amino acids. Trimming took 7 bases from V and 6 from J; bases not matched to a gene: 18. CDR3 DNA: TGTGCCAGCACCCCTATAAGCGGGAGTTTTACGTCCGATACGCAGTATTTT. Encoded protein: CASTPISGSFTSDTQYF.

The V call is TRBV6-5, the J call TRBJ2-2; 9 bases are a match to TRBD1. The length of the CDR3 is 14 residues. Germline CDR1 and CDR2: MNHEY and SVGAGI. Trimming removed 5 bases from V and 6 bases from J; junction bases left unmatched: 4. CDR3 coding DNA: TGTGCCAGCAGTACAGGGGGCGCGGCCGGGGAGCTGTTTTTT. Amino acid sequence: CASSTGGAAGELFF.

The genes are TRBV7-8 and TRBJ2-4; TRBD2 might be the D (5 bases). CDR3 size: 13 residues. Germline V gene sequence: CDR1 SGHVS, CDR2 FQNEAQ. The germline V and J ends were trimmed by 6 bases and 5 bases, with 11 bases remaining between them. CDR3 sequence (DNA): TGTGCCAGCAGAGAGCGGCAGGAAAACATTCAGTACTTC. This sequence encodes CASRERQENIQYF.

This clone was seen just once. This sample includes further DNA sequences coding for the same CDR3. The genes are TRBV9 and TRBJ2-2; 7 positions match TRBD1. The germline CDR1 and CDR2 sequences are SGDLS and YYNGEE. J lost 0 bases, V lost 2 bases, and 4 bases had no gene match. There are 16 residues in the CDR3. CDR3 DNA sequence: TGTGCCAGCAGCGTTGCCGGGACAGCGAACACCGGGGAGCTGTTTTTT. It is translated as CASSVAGTANTGELFF.